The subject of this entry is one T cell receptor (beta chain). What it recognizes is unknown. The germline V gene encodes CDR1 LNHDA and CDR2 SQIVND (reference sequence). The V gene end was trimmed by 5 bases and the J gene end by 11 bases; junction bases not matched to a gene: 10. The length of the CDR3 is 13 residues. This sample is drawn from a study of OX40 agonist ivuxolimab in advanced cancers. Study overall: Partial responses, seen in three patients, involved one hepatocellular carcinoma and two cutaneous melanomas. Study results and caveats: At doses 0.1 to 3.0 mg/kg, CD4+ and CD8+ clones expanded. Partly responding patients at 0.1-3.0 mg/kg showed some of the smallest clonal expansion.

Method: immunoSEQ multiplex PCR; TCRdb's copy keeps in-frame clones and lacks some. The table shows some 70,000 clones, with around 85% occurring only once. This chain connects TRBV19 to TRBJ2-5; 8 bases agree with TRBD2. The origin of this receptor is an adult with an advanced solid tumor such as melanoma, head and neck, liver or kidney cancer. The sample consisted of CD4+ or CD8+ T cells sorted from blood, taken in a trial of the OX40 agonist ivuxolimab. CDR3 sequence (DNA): TGTGCCAGTAGTCAAGGACTAGCTGCTGATCAGTACTTC. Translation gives CASSQGLAADQYF.